This T cell receptor (beta chain) stems from a study of identifying expanded T cells in peripheral blood. Healthy donors had no documented immune events, such as infections, while sampled. CDR3 length equals 13 residues. From germline, CDR1 is SGHRS and CDR2 YFSETQ. The V and J ends lost 0 bases and 0 bases respectively, with 3 bases between them. Study outcomes and limitations: Across healthy donors, higher total template counts meant significantly greater two-week count variance.

Comment on this clone: Its antigen is unidentified.

Method: immunoSEQ multiplex PCR; TCRdb's copy keeps in-frame clones and lacks some. The table records 85,000 to 120,000 clones, about 91% of them present only once. The TCR comes from a person aged 18-70 years in good health. This rearrangement joins TRBV5-1 to TRBJ1-1, with D uncertain. Material: blood. The CDR3 DNA reads as TGCGCCAGCAGCTTGGGGGTGAACACTGAAGCTTTCTTT. Translation: CASSLGVNTEAFF.